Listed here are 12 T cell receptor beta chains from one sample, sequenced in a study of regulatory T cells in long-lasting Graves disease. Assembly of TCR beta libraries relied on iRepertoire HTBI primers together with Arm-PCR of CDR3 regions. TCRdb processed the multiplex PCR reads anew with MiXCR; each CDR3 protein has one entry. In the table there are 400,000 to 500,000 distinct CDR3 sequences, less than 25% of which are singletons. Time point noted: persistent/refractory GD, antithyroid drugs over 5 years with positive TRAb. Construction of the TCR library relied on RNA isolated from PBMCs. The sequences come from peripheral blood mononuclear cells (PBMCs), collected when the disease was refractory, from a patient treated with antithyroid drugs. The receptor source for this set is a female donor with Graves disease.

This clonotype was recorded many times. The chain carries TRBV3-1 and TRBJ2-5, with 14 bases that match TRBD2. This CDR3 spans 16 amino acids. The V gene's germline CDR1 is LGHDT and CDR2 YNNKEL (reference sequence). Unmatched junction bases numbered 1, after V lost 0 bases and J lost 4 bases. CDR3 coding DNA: TGTGCCAGCAGCCAAGATGGACTAGCGGGAGGAGAGACCCAGTACTTC. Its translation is CASSQDGLAGGETQYF.

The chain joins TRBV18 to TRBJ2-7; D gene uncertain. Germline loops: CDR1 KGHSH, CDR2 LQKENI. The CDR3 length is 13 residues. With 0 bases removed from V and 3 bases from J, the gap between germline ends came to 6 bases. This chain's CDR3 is CASSPPAGYEQYF. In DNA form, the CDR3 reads TGTGCCAGCTCACCACCGGCAGGCTACGAGCAGTACTTC.

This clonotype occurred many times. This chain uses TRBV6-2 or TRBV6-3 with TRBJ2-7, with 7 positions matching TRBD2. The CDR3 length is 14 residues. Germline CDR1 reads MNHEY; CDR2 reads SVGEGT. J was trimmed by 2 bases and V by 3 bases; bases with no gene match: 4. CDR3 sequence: CASSYLRGAYEQYF. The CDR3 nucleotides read TGTGCCAGCAGTTATCTTCGGGGGGCCTACGAGCAGTACTTC.

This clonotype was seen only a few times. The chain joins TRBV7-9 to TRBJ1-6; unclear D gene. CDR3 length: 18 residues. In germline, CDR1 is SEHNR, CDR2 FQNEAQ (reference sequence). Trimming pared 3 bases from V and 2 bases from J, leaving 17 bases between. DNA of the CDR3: TGTGCCAGCAGCTTGCATTCCTTTAGGCGGACCTATAATTCACCCCTCCACTTT. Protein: CASSLHSFRRTYNSPLHF. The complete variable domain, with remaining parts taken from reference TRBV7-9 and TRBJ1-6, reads DTGVSQNPRHKITKRGQNVTFRCDPISEHNRLYWYRQTLGQGPEFLTYFQNEAQLEKSRLLSDRFSAERPKGSFSTLEIQRTEQGDSAMYLCASSLHSFRRTYNSPLHFGNGTRLTVT.

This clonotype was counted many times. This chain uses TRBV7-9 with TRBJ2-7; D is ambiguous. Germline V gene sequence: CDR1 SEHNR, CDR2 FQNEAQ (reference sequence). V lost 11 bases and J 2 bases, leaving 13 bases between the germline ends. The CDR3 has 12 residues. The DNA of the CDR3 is TGTGCCTCTGGACCCGCACCCTACGAGCAGTACTTC. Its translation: CASGPAPYEQYF.

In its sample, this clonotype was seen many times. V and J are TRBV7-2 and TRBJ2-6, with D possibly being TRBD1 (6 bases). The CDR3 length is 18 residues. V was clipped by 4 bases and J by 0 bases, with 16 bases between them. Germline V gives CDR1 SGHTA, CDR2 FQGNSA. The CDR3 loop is CASSYATGYSSGANVLTF. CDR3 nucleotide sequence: TGTGCCAGCAGCTATGCGACAGGCTACAGCTCTGGGGCCAACGTCCTGACTTTC.

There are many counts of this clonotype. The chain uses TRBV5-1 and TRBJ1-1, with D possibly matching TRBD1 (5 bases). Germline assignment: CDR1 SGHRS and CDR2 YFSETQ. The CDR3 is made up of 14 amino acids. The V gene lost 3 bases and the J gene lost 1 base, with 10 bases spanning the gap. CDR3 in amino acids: CASSSWGGNTEAFF. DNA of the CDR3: TGCGCCAGCAGCTCTTGGGGGGGGAACACTGAAGCTTTCTTT.

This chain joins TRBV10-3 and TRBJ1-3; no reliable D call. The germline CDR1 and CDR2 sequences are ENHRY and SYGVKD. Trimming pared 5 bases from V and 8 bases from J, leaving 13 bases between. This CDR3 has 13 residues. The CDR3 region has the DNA TGTGCCATCAGTCCGGGTTCCTTTGACACCATATATTTT. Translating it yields CAISPGSFDTIYF.

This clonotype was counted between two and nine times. The CDR3 bases are TGTGCCAGCAGTGAACGGGGAGGTTATACCGGGGAGCTGTTTTTT. As protein: CASSERGGYTGELFF. This rearrangement joins TRBV6-2 or TRBV6-3 to TRBJ2-2; the D gene is possibly TRBD2 (6 bases). The germline V and J ends were trimmed by 5 bases and 5 bases, with 15 bases remaining between them. From germline, CDR1 is MNHEY and CDR2 SVGEGT. CDR3 length equals 15 residues.

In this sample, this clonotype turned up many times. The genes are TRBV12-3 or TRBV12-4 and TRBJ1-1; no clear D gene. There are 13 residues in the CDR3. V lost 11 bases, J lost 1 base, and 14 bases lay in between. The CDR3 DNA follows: TGTGCCGTCTTGAGGGTAGGGAACACTGAAGCTTTCTTT. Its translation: CAVLRVGNTEAFF.

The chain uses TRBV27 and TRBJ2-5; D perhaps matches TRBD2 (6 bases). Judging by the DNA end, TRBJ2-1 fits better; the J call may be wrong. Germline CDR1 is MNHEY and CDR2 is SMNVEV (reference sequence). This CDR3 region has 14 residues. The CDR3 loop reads CASAVGGSYNEQFF. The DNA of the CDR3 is TGTGCCAGCGCCGTGGGGGGTTCTTACAATGAGCAGTTCTTC.

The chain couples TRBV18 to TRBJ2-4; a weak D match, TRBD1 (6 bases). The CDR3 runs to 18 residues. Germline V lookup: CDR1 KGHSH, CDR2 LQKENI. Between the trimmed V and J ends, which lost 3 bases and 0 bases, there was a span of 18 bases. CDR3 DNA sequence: TGTGCCAGCTCACCGACAGGAACACAGAGCGTAGCCAAAAACATTCAGTACTTC. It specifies CASSPTGTQSVAKNIQYF.